Here is one T cell receptor (beta chain) with its context. The antigen is unknown. The PCR had 60 Vbeta and 13 Jbeta primers. Sequenced by immunoSEQ multiplex PCR; TCRdb stores in-frame clones only, minus some. The sample data list about 200,000 clones. The data belong to a study of cytomegalovirus exposure and HLA in healthy donors. Broader study findings: In a later analysis, compared with equally common non-associated chains, HLA-associated beta chains were more expanded.

The TCR was taken from a man aged 25 to 40 in good health and CMV-seronegative. The sequencing input was PBMCs.

The CDR3 region has the DNA TGTGCCAGCTCACCCGGGACAGGGTCTTACGAGCAGTACTTC. Translated: CASSPGTGSYEQYF. The V and J genes are TRBV18 and TRBJ2-7; 9 positions agree with TRBD1. V gave up 3 bases and J gave up 4 bases; unmatched junction bases: 4. Germline V gene lookup returns CDR1 KGHSH and CDR2 LQKENI. This CDR3 is built from 14 residues.